The 9 T cell receptor beta chains in this list originate from one sample, sequenced in a study of cytomegalovirus exposure and HLA in healthy donors. The PCR ran on 60 Vbeta and 13 Jbeta primers. Assay used: immunoSEQ multiplex PCR; TCRdb lists only in-frame clones, some missing. The sample has roughly 160,000 clones, around 84% seen once. Sequenced input: PBMCs. These receptors all come from a boy aged 2-9 years in good health and CMV-seronegative.

The rearrangement uses TRBV6-5 and TRBJ2-1; perhaps TRBD2 as D (5 bases). This CDR3 region has 13 residues. Per the germline V gene, CDR1 is MNHEY and CDR2 is SVGAGI. V was pared by 2 bases and J by 6 bases, with 8 bases between. The CDR3 coding sequence is TGTGCCAGCAGTTACCTAGCTGCCAATGAGCAGTTCTTC. It yields the protein CASSYLAANEQFF.

This clone was found once. The rearrangement links TRBV19 to TRBJ2-1; D might be TRBD2 (6 bases). Trimming cost V 3 bases and J 0 bases, with 12 bases left between them. Germline CDR1 is LNHDA and CDR2 is SQIVND (reference sequence). The CDR3 loop spans 16 amino acids. The CDR3 DNA sequence: TGTGCCAGTAGTATTTGGGGGAGGAACTCCTACAATGAGCAGTTCTTC. Its translation is CASSIWGRNSYNEQFF.

The chain couples TRBV6-5 to TRBJ1-4, with D unclear. Trimming stripped 6 bases from V and 8 bases from J, with 13 bases between. The CDR3 is 13 amino acids. CDR1 is MNHEY and CDR2 is SVGAGI in the germline V gene. CDR3 in DNA: TGTGCCAGCAGCCCCAGCAACGGGGAAAAACTGTTTTTT. Its translation is CASSPSNGEKLFF.

V gene TRBV6-6 combines with J gene TRBJ2-7, with D possibly being TRBD2 (6 bases). This CDR3 has 15 amino acids. V was shortened by 0 bases and J by 4 bases, with 13 bases between the two germline ends. Germline assignment: CDR1 MNHNY and CDR2 SVGAGI (reference sequence). DNA for the CDR3: TGTGCCAGCAGTTACTCGAATTCGGGAGCTTACGAGCAGTACGTC. Its translation: CASSYSNSGAYEQYV.

The V call is TRBV10-3, the J call TRBJ2-1; TRBD2 matches at 8 bases. V dropped 8 bases and J dropped 3; count of bases not matched to a gene: 15. Per germline, CDR1 ENHRY and CDR2 SYGVKD. The CDR3 contains 17 residues. CDR3: CAIGPMAQRESYNEQFF. For the CDR3, the DNA is TGTGCCATCGGGCCAATGGCCCAGCGGGAGAGCTACAATGAGCAGTTCTTC.

The chain couples TRBV28 to TRBJ1-3; the D gene is possibly TRBD1 (5 bases). V lost 4 bases to trimming and J lost 2 bases, with 9 bases between them. The CDR3 runs 14 residues. Germline assignment: CDR1 MDHEN and CDR2 SYDVKM. CDR3 region: CASSSQGAGNTIYF. The DNA of the CDR3 is TGTGCCAGCAGTTCGCAGGGTGCTGGAAACACCATATATTTT. Drawing the rest from reference TRBV28 and TRBJ1-3, the complete variable domain is DVKVTQSSRYLVKRTGEKVFLECVQDMDHENMFWYRQDPGLGLRLIYFSYDVKMKEKGDIPEGYSVSREKKERFSLILESASTNQTSMYLCASSSQGAGNTIYFGEGSWLTVV.

The rearrangement uses TRBV4-1 and TRBJ2-1; 12 bases match TRBD2. The germline CDR1 and CDR2 sequences are MGHRA and YSYEKL. Trimming cost V 4 bases and J 4 bases; bases outside gene matches: 8. This CDR3 region has 17 residues. The CDR3 nucleotides are TGCGCCAGCAGCCTCCGGACTAGCGGGGACTTTTACAATGAGCAGTTCTTC. It translates to CASSLRTSGDFYNEQFF.

The gene calls are TRBV29-1 and TRBJ2-3; weak D call: TRBD1 (6 bases). The CDR3 runs 14 residues. Trimming took 7 bases from V and 0 from J, leaving 14 bases between them. The germline V gene has CDR1 SQVTM and CDR2 ANQGSEA. CDR3 DNA sequence: TGCAGCGGCCTGACAGGTTCTAGCACAGATACGCAGTATTTT. It is translated as CSGLTGSSTDTQYF.

This sequence joins TRBV19 and TRBJ2-4; no clear D gene. The ends were cut back, 5 bases at V and 0 bases at J, with 11 bases in the middle. Germline assignment: CDR1 LNHDA and CDR2 SQIVND (reference sequence). The CDR3 sequence is 15 residues long. CDR3 in DNA: TGTGCCAGTAGTCCCGCGGAGTTAGCCAAAAACATTCAGTACTTC. This codes for CASSPAELAKNIQYF.